A single sample gave rise to the 29 T cell receptor beta chains below, sequenced in a study of blood T cell repertoires in COVID-19. TCRdb's copy holds only in-frame clones and misses some; the assay was immunoSEQ multiplex PCR. The data show 35,000 to 40,000 clones, 81% seen once. The specimen was peripheral blood. The origin of the receptors is an older man with active or convalescent COVID-19.

V gene TRBV18 combines with J gene TRBJ1-5; 8 bases match TRBD1. The trim removed 6 bases at V and 5 bases at J, leaving 9 bases unmatched. Germline CDR1 reads KGHSH; CDR2 reads LQKENI. The CDR3 is 15 amino acids. The CDR3 reads CASSSAGGAYQPQHF. The CDR3 bases are TGTGCCAGCTCCTCTGCAGGGGGCGCATATCAGCCCCAGCATTTT.

The rearrangement uses TRBV5-4 and TRBJ1-2, with D perhaps TRBD1 (5 bases). The CDR3 runs 15 residues. Trimming cost V 4 bases and J 4 bases, with 17 bases left between them. Germline-derived CDR1 and CDR2 are SGHNT and YYREEE (reference sequence). The CDR3 bases are TGTGCCAGCAGCCGTTCGACAGCCCCGGGCTATGGCTACACCTTC. Amino acid sequence: CASSRSTAPGYGYTF.

The V and J genes are TRBV7-9 and TRBJ2-7; no clear D. The germline gives CDR1 SEHNR, CDR2 FQNEAQ (reference sequence). CDR3 length equals 11 residues. V was cut by 5 bases and J by 5 bases, with 7 bases left in between. The chain's CDR3 is CASSHYDEQYF. CDR3 nucleotide sequence: TGTGCCAGCAGCCACTATGACGAGCAGTACTTC.

The J gene is TRBJ2-3, the V gene TRBV9; 7 positions match TRBD2. Germline V lookup: CDR1 SGDLS, CDR2 YYNGEE. The CDR3 runs to 18 residues. The V segment lost 4 bases and the J segment 3 bases; nucleotides outside the gene matches: 17. CDR3 in amino acids: CASSFGPGLPDPTDTQYF. The CDR3 nucleotides are TGTGCCAGCAGCTTCGGCCCGGGACTACCCGACCCTACAGATACGCAGTATTTT. The entire variable domain, with the rest obtained from reference TRBV9 and TRBJ2-3, is as follows: DSGVTQTPKHLITATGQRVTLRCSPRSGDLSVYWYQQSLDQGLQFLIQYYNGEERAKGNILERFSAQQFPDLHSELNLSSLELGDSALYFCASSFGPGLPDPTDTQYFGPGTRLTVL.

The V and J genes are TRBV11-2 and TRBJ2-7, with no clear D. The ends were cut back, 4 bases at V and 2 bases at J, with 6 bases in the middle. This CDR3 is 12 amino acids long. The germline gives CDR1 SGHAT, CDR2 FQNNGV. This chain's CDR3 is CASSSTPYEQYF. CDR3 sequence (DNA): TGTGCCAGCAGCTCAACTCCCTACGAGCAGTACTTC.

The chain uses TRBV18 and TRBJ1-2; 9 bases fit TRBD1. Germline V CDR1 and CDR2: KGHSH, LQKENI. CDR3 length equals 15 residues. J was trimmed by 8 bases and V by 0 bases; bases with no gene match: 7. CDR3 DNA sequence: TGTGCCAGCTCACCACCGGGACAGGGAGGAGGGGGCTACACCTTC. Amino acids: CASSPPGQGGGGYTF.

This chain uses TRBV6-2 or TRBV6-3 with TRBJ2-3; D may be TRBD2 (5 bases). V lost 0 bases, J lost 1 base, and 17 bases lay in between. Germline CDR1 reads MNHEY; CDR2 reads SVGEGT. This CDR3 region has 18 residues. Here the CDR3 DNA reads TGTGCCAGCAGTTACTCGAGCTGGGCGGGTGATCGCACAGATACGCAGTATTTT. Its protein product is CASSYSSWAGDRTDTQYF.

For the CDR3, the DNA is TGCAGTGCTAGTTGGGCAGGGGGTAACACCATATATTTT. Translation gives CSASWAGGNTIYF. The chain carries TRBV20-1 and TRBJ1-3; 7 bases are a match to TRBD1. Looked up from germline, CDR1 is DFQATT and CDR2 is SNEGSKA (reference sequence). The junction had 6 bases not matched to a gene; V was cut back by 3 bases and J by 7 bases. The length of the CDR3 is 13 residues.

The chain combines TRBV6-5 with TRBJ1-2, with D perhaps TRBD1 (5 bases). This CDR3 has 14 residues. The germline gives CDR1 MNHEY, CDR2 SVGAGI. V lost 2 bases, J lost 8 bases, and 15 bases lay in between. The CDR3 reads CASSYIAGRDGYTF. CDR3 sequence (DNA): TGTGCCAGCAGTTACATCGCAGGGCGTGACGGCTACACCTTC.

The V gene is TRBV18, the J gene TRBJ1-4; maybe TRBD1 (6 bases). Germline V gene lookup returns CDR1 KGHSH and CDR2 LQKENI. The CDR3 is 13 amino acids. V gave up 1 base and J gave up 11 bases, with 11 bases separating them. Here the CDR3 DNA reads TGTGCCAGCTCACCACGACAGGCTGTGAAACTGTTTTTT. This encodes CASSPRQAVKLFF. Variable domain in full (rest from reference TRBV18 and TRBJ1-4): NAGVMQNPRHLVRRRGQEARLRCSPMKGHSHVYWYRQLPEEGLKFMVYLQKENIIDESGMPKERFSAEFPKEGPSILRIQQVVRGDSAAYFCASSPRQAVKLFFGSGTQLSVL.

V is TRBV7-3 and J is TRBJ2-2; D is uncertain. The CDR3 consists of 13 residues. The V end was cut by 4 bases, the J end by 4 bases, with 7 bases between. Per the germline V gene, CDR1 is SGHTA and CDR2 is FQGTGA. CDR3 region: CASSSLGTGELFF. CDR3 sequence (DNA): TGTGCCAGCAGCTCCCTCGGCACCGGGGAGCTGTTTTTT.

The V and J genes are TRBV9 and TRBJ2-2; 9 positions match TRBD2. Germline assignment: CDR1 SGDLS and CDR2 YYNGEE. The CDR3 has 17 residues. V gave up 4 bases and J gave up 7 bases; unmatched junction bases: 14. The DNA for the CDR3 is TGTGCCAGCAGCCCCCGGTCTAGCGGGAATTTAGGCGGGGAGCTGTTTTTT. Encoded protein: CASSPRSSGNLGGELFF. The full variable domain, its missing parts supplied by reference TRBV9 and TRBJ2-2, is DSGVTQTPKHLITATGQRVTLRCSPRSGDLSVYWYQQSLDQGLQFLIQYYNGEERAKGNILERFSAQQFPDLHSELNLSSLELGDSALYFCASSPRSSGNLGGELFFGEGSRLTVL.

The chain uses TRBV15 and TRBJ1-2; 7 bases are a match to TRBD1. The V gene's germline CDR1 is LNHNV and CDR2 YYDKDF (reference sequence). V was clipped by 2 bases and J by 0 bases; unmatched bases: 6. This CDR3 contains 16 residues. The DNA of the CDR3 is TGTGCCACCAGCAGAAACCGGGACAGTTCTAACTATGGCTACACCTTC. This sequence encodes CATSRNRDSSNYGYTF.

This chain connects TRBV5-6 to TRBJ1-3; D is possibly TRBD1 (6 bases). The CDR3 covers 16 residues. Germline lookup yields CDR1 SGHDT and CDR2 YYEEEE. Trimming cost V 2 bases and J 2 bases, with 14 bases left between them. CDR3 region: CASSLYRARTGNTIYF. Written as DNA, the CDR3 is TGTGCCAGCAGCTTATACAGGGCCCGCACTGGAAACACCATATATTTT.

V and J are TRBV18 and TRBJ2-1, with 12 bases identical to TRBD2. Germline loops: CDR1 KGHSH, CDR2 LQKENI. The CDR3 sequence is 17 residues long. V shed 0 bases, J shed 3 bases, and the junction held 3 bases outside the gene matches. DNA for the CDR3: TGTGCCAGCTCACCACCGAGGACTAGCGGGATCTACAATGAGCAGTTCTTC. Translating it yields CASSPPRTSGIYNEQFF.

CDR3 protein: CASSFLSGATEAFF. In nucleotides, the CDR3 is TGTGCCAGTAGTTTTTTGTCGGGTGCGACTGAAGCTTTCTTT. V is TRBV19 and J is TRBJ1-1; D remains unclear. This CDR3 is built from 14 residues. Per germline, CDR1 LNHDA and CDR2 SQIVND (reference sequence). Trimming took off 5 bases at V and 5 bases at J, with 15 bases between the two ends.

The chain has TRBV6-5 and TRBJ2-5, with D possibly being TRBD2 (5 bases). CDR3 length equals 15 residues. Germline CDR1 is MNHEY and CDR2 is SVGAGI. The V end was cut by 2 bases, the J end by 2 bases, with 12 bases between. This chain's CDR3 is CASSYEGRQQETQYF. The CDR3 DNA sequence: TGTGCCAGCAGTTACGAGGGCAGACAACAAGAGACCCAGTACTTC.

This chain uses TRBV6-1 with TRBJ1-5, with a possible D match to TRBD1 (5 bases). This CDR3 has 15 amino acids. CDR1 and CDR2 (germline): MNHNS, SASEGT. V lost 0 bases and J 2 bases, leaving 8 bases between the germline ends. CDR3 protein: CASSEALGGNQPQHF. The DNA for the CDR3 is TGTGCCAGCAGTGAAGCGCTAGGGGGCAATCAGCCCCAGCATTTT.

The chain combines TRBV7-2 with TRBJ2-5, with a tentative D call TRBD2 (6 bases). Germline V lookup: CDR1 SGHTA, CDR2 FQGNSA. The CDR3 consists of 15 residues. Trimming removed 4 bases at V and 5 bases at J, with 17 bases between. The CDR3 is CASSSVAIRGETQYF. The CDR3 region has the DNA TGTGCCAGCAGCTCTGTGGCTATCCGGGGGGAGACCCAGTACTTC.

This chain joins TRBV5-6 and TRBJ2-7; the match to TRBD2 covers 8 bases. The V gene end was trimmed by 4 bases and the J gene end by 6 bases; junction bases not matched to a gene: 9. The CDR3 covers 14 residues. In germline, CDR1 is SGHDT, CDR2 YYEEEE. The DNA for the CDR3 is TGTGCCAGCAGCCCGACTAGCGACGTCGGCGAGCAGTACTTC. As protein: CASSPTSDVGEQYF.

The V call is TRBV7-2, the J call TRBJ1-6, with D unclear. The germline V gene encodes CDR1 SGHTA and CDR2 FQGNSA. V lost 1 base and J lost 9, with 13 bases in between. The CDR3 runs to 15 residues. The CDR3 loop is CASSLGGFEVSPLHF. The CDR3 DNA follows: TGTGCCAGCAGCTTAGGTGGTTTCGAGGTTTCACCCCTCCACTTT. Combining the CDR3 with reference TRBV7-2 and TRBJ1-6 gives the whole variable domain GAGVSQSPSNKVTEKGKDVELRCDPISGHTALYWYRQSLGQGLEFLIYFQGNSAPDKSGLPSDRFSAERTGGSVSTLTIQRTQQEDSAVYLCASSLGGFEVSPLHFGNGTRLTVT.

V is TRBV12-3 or TRBV12-4 and J is TRBJ1-1; unclear D gene. Trimming left V 1 base short and J 6 bases short, with 6 bases between. The CDR3 consists of 12 residues. The DNA for the CDR3 is TGTGCCAGCAGTTTAGGCGTCGCTGAAGCTTTCTTT. Encoded protein: CASSLGVAEAFF.

The V gene is TRBV15, the J gene TRBJ2-5, with 9 bases identical to TRBD2. V dropped 4 bases and J dropped 4; count of bases not matched to a gene: 7. The germline gives CDR1 LNHNV, CDR2 YYDKDF (reference sequence). The CDR3 extends over 15 amino acids. CDR3 bases: TGTGCCACCAGCACTAGCGGGATTTGGGGAGAGACCCAGTACTTC. The encoded protein is CATSTSGIWGETQYF.

The rearrangement links TRBV7-2 to TRBJ1-5; TRBD1 matches 8 bases. V shed 3 bases, J shed 5 bases, and the junction held 9 bases outside the gene matches. The CDR3 runs to 16 residues. Germline V gene data show CDR1 as SGHTA and CDR2 as FQGNSA. Written as DNA, the CDR3 is TGTGCCAGCAGCTTTCTTTTGGACAGGGACCATCAGCCCCAGCATTTT. Its protein is CASSFLLDRDHQPQHF.

This clone was seen once. J is TRBJ2-5 and V is TRBV7-2; D is possibly TRBD2 (5 bases). The CDR3 has 13 residues. The germline V gene encodes CDR1 SGHTA and CDR2 FQGNSA. Deletions cut 5 bases from V and 5 bases from J, with 12 bases between. In DNA, the CDR3 is TGTGCCAGCAGCCCCACTAGATCCGAGACCCAGTACTTC. This encodes CASSPTRSETQYF.

J is TRBJ1-5 and V is TRBV4-3; D is perhaps TRBD1 (6 bases). V lost 0 bases, J lost 2 bases, and 14 bases lay in between. Germline CDR1 is LGHNA and CDR2 is YSLEER. This CDR3 is built from 17 residues. CDR3 DNA: TGCGCCAGCAGCCAAGATCTTAGGCACAGGGGCAATCAGCCCCAGCATTTT. Translation gives CASSQDLRHRGNQPQHF.

The chain links TRBV29-1 to TRBJ2-1; 7 nucleotides line up with TRBD1. V lost 7 bases to trimming and J lost 4 bases; unmatched junction nucleotides: 4. Germline V gene data show CDR1 as SQVTM and CDR2 as ANQGSEA. This CDR3 region has 12 residues. CDR3 in DNA: TGCAGCGCCGGACAGGTATACAATGAGCAGTTCTTC. As protein: CSAGQVYNEQFF.

This clone was counted only a few times. This chain joins TRBV7-2 and TRBJ2-1; tentatively, D is TRBD2 (6 bases). The CDR3 spans 17 residues. CDR1 and CDR2 (germline): SGHTA, FQGNSA. V lost 4 bases, J lost 0 bases, and 16 bases lay in between. In DNA, the CDR3 is TGTGCCAGCAGCTCACGCACTAGCTCGAGCTCCTACAATGAGCAGTTCTTC. This codes for CASSSRTSSSSYNEQFF. Full variable domain (rest looked up from reference TRBV7-2 and TRBJ2-1): GAGVSQSPSNKVTEKGKDVELRCDPISGHTALYWYRQSLGQGLEFLIYFQGNSAPDKSGLPSDRFSAERTGGSVSTLTIQRTQQEDSAVYLCASSSRTSSSSYNEQFFGPGTRLTVL.

This sequence joins TRBV7-9 and TRBJ1-4, with TRBD1 identical over 8 bases. J was trimmed by 11 bases and V by 5 bases; bases with no gene match: 7. CDR3 length: 13 amino acids. Looked up from germline, CDR1 is SEHNR and CDR2 is FQNEAQ (reference sequence). CDR3 DNA sequence: TGTGCCAGCAGCCTGCGGGGACAGGACAAACTGTTTTTT. Its protein is CASSLRGQDKLFF.